This T cell receptor beta chain was obtained from a study of cytomegalovirus exposure and HLA in healthy donors. V lost 7 bases and J lost 4, with 10 bases in between. The CDR3 runs to 12 residues. CDR1 MDHEN and CDR2 SYDVKM come from the germline V gene. Regarding donors, all were healthy bone marrow donors. It was with 60 Vbeta and 13 Jbeta primers that the PCR ran. Repertoires were generated with immunoSEQ multiplex PCR, while TCRdb's copy carries only in-frame clones and drops some. Of approximately 140,000 clones in the sample, approximately 80% are singletons; the top ten hold about 0.71%. The chain has TRBV28 and TRBJ1-1, with D hard to call. Sample: PBMCs. The TCR originated in a man aged 18 to 30 in good health and CMV-seronegative. The CDR3 here is CASIQRSTEAFF. The CDR3 nucleotides read TGTGCCAGCATCCAGCGGTCCACTGAAGCTTTCTTT.